The 23 T cell receptor beta chains in this list originate from one sample, sequenced in a study of blood T cell repertoires in COVID-19. Here immunoSEQ multiplex PCR was the method, and the copy in TCRdb shows in-frame clones only, minus some. Here the sample spans 330,000 or so clones, 87% being singletons. The sequenced sample was peripheral blood. The receptor source for this set is a man aged 25 to 40 with COVID-19, enrolled during active disease.

The chain recombines TRBV16 with TRBJ1-5, with D possibly being TRBD1 (5 bases). The length of the CDR3 is 14 residues. With 5 bases removed from V and 5 bases from J, the gap between germline ends came to 13 bases. Germline V lookup: CDR1 KGHSY, CDR2 FQNENV. CDR3 protein: CASSYAWGDQPQHF. The CDR3 DNA sequence: TGTGCCAGCAGCTACGCCTGGGGGGATCAGCCCCAGCATTTT.

The gene calls are TRBV5-1 and TRBJ2-7, with 11 nucleotides matching TRBD1. V dropped 4 bases and J dropped 6; count of bases not matched to a gene: 12. The CDR3 has 16 amino acids. Germline CDR1 is SGHRS and CDR2 is YFSETQ. CDR3 in DNA: TGCGCCAGCAGCCGTCGGGGGACAGGGGGAGGAGGCGAGCAGTACTTC. This sequence encodes CASSRRGTGGGGEQYF.

The V gene is TRBV10-3, the J gene TRBJ1-6, with 9 bases fitting TRBD1. Germline loops: CDR1 ENHRY, CDR2 SYGVKD. The CDR3 spans 18 residues. V trimming: 5 bases; J trimming: 0 bases; junction bases outside the gene matches: 8. CDR3 nucleotides: TGTGCCATCAGTCCGGGACAGGGTTCAAGCTCCTATAATTCACCCCTCCACTTT. It is translated as CAISPGQGSSSYNSPLHF.

V usage is TRBV24-1 and J usage is TRBJ2-1; weak D call: TRBD2 (6 bases). Between the trimmed V and J ends, which lost 5 bases and 10 bases, there was a span of 17 bases. The CDR3 loop spans 14 amino acids. CDR1 KGHDR and CDR2 SFDVKD come from the germline V gene. The CDR3 sequence is CATSASGAAAEQFF. The CDR3 coding sequence is TGTGCCACCAGTGCGTCGGGAGCGGCAGCCGAGCAGTTCTTC.

The rearrangement joins TRBV6-5 to TRBJ2-1, with 7 bases that match TRBD2. V lost 6 bases, J lost 1 base, and 6 bases stayed unmatched. This CDR3 is built from 15 residues. Germline CDR1 is MNHEY and CDR2 is SVGAGI. In DNA, the CDR3 is TGTGCCAGCAGCAGACTAGCTGTTTCCTACAATGAGCAGTTCTTC. It translates to CASSRLAVSYNEQFF.

In regard to this clone: At one end, the junction sequence differs from germline, possibly due to a read error. The chain couples TRBV9 to TRBJ1-2; 7 nucleotides align to TRBD1. CDR3 length: 17 residues. Germline V gives CDR1 SGDLS, CDR2 YYNGEE. DNA for the CDR3: TGTGCCAGCAGCGTACGTATGGGTGGAGGGGGCGACTATGACTACACCTTC. Encoded protein: CASSVRMGGGGDYDYTF.

The chain joins TRBV4-3 to TRBJ2-2; 9 positions agree with TRBD1. Trimming removed 3 bases from V and 4 bases from J; junction bases left unmatched: 3. This CDR3 has 15 residues. Germline V lookup: CDR1 LGHNA, CDR2 YSLEER. As DNA, the CDR3 is TGCGCCAGCAGCCAGAAGGACAGGGGCACCGGGGAGCTGTTTTTT. Amino acid sequence: CASSQKDRGTGELFF.

This chain joins TRBV4-1 and TRBJ2-1, with 11 bases aligning to TRBD2. CDR1 MGHRA and CDR2 YSYEKL come from the germline V gene. The V and J ends lost 5 bases and 8 bases, in that order; junction bases with no gene match: 8. CDR3 length equals 15 residues. The CDR3: CASSLRTSGFDEQFF. In DNA form, the CDR3 reads TGCGCCAGCAGCTTAAGGACTAGCGGGTTCGATGAGCAGTTCTTC.

The chain uses TRBV4-2 and TRBJ1-5, with D possibly being TRBD1 (5 bases). The CDR3 has 13 amino acids. The V gene's germline CDR1 is LGHNA and CDR2 YNFKEQ. The V gene lost 3 bases and the J gene lost 5 bases, with 8 bases spanning the gap. This CDR3 reads CASSHDSDQPQHF. CDR3 DNA sequence: TGTGCCAGCAGCCACGACAGCGATCAGCCCCAGCATTTT.

The J gene is TRBJ2-1, the V gene TRBV7-9, with 12 nucleotides matching TRBD2. Germline V lookup: CDR1 SEHNR, CDR2 FQNEAQ (reference sequence). Trimming cost V 5 bases and J 4 bases; bases outside gene matches: 6. CDR3 length: 16 residues. The CDR3 coding sequence is TGTGCCAGCAGCCTACGGACTAGCGGGATATACAATGAGCAGTTCTTC. Encoded protein: CASSLRTSGIYNEQFF.

This rearrangement joins TRBV28 to TRBJ2-3, with 9 bases lining up with TRBD2. Germline values: CDR1 MDHEN, CDR2 SYDVKM. CDR3 length equals 17 residues. J was trimmed by 2 bases and V by 4 bases; bases with no gene match: 10. This CDR3 reads CASSSPASGTLTDTQYF. Here the CDR3 DNA reads TGTGCCAGCAGTTCTCCGGCTAGCGGGACCCTCACAGATACGCAGTATTTT.

The CDR3, as DNA: TGTGCCAGCAGCTTAGTCGACAGAGACAATCAGCCCCAGCATTTT. Translation gives CASSLVDRDNQPQHF. This chain links TRBV11-3 with TRBJ1-5; the D gene is possibly TRBD1 (5 bases). V gave up 1 base and J gave up 3 bases, with 10 bases separating them. Germline assignment: CDR1 SGHNT and CDR2 YENEEA. The CDR3 length is 15 residues.

The V gene is TRBV6-5, the J gene TRBJ2-3, with D possibly TRBD2 on 6 matching bases. The CDR3 loop spans 15 amino acids. The V gene lost 2 bases and the J gene lost 4 bases, with 13 bases spanning the gap. Germline values: CDR1 MNHEY, CDR2 SVGAGI. This chain's CDR3 is CASSYGGVYSDTQYF. In DNA, the CDR3 is TGTGCCAGCAGTTACGGCGGGGTTTACTCAGATACGCAGTATTTT.

The gene calls are TRBV6-2 or TRBV6-3 and TRBJ2-7; 7 bases agree with TRBD2. The CDR3 extends over 15 amino acids. From germline, CDR1 is MNHEY and CDR2 SVGEGT. The V gene end was trimmed by 6 bases and the J gene end by 2 bases; junction bases not matched to a gene: 10. DNA of the CDR3: TGTGCCAGCAGCCGTAACCTAGCGGCTACCTACGAGCAGTACTTC. As protein: CASSRNLAATYEQYF.

This clone has only one observation. This chain joins TRBV28 and TRBJ1-2, with a tentative D call TRBD1 (6 bases). The CDR3 is made up of 15 amino acids. Trimming took off 1 base at V and 4 bases at J, with 13 bases between the two ends. The germline CDR1 and CDR2 sequences are MDHEN and SYDVKM. CDR3 protein: CASSLSAGVGYGYTF. The CDR3, as DNA: TGTGCCAGCAGTTTATCGGCAGGGGTGGGCTATGGCTACACCTTC.

This rearrangement joins TRBV5-4 to TRBJ2-2; TRBD2 might be the D (7 bases). In germline, CDR1 is SGHNT, CDR2 YYREEE (reference sequence). Between the trimmed V and J ends, which lost 4 bases and 2 bases, there was a span of 18 bases. The CDR3 runs to 17 residues. The CDR3 nucleotides are TGTGCCAGCAGCCCTCGAGGGGGAGGGAGCAACACCGGGGAGCTGTTTTTT. It codes for CASSPRGGGSNTGELFF.

V gene TRBV15 combines with J gene TRBJ2-7; TRBD1 agrees at 7 bases. From germline, CDR1 is LNHNV and CDR2 YYDKDF (reference sequence). This CDR3 comprises 16 residues. Trimming cost V 1 base and J 3 bases; bases outside gene matches: 9. Written as DNA, the CDR3 is TGTGCCACCAGCAGAGTGGCCGGGACAGCCCTCTACGAGCAGTACTTC. Its protein product is CATSRVAGTALYEQYF.

The V and J genes are TRBV2 and TRBJ2-2, with 12 nucleotides matching TRBD2. The V gene's germline CDR1 is SNHLY and CDR2 FYNNEI. Trimming took 10 bases from V and 4 from J; bases not matched to a gene: 4. This CDR3 comprises 14 residues. DNA for the CDR3: TGTGCCACCGCACTAGCGGGGGGCACCGGGGAGCTGTTTTTT. Its protein product is CATALAGGTGELFF.

The genes are TRBV6-6 and TRBJ1-1; D gene uncertain. This CDR3 is built from 10 residues. CDR1 and CDR2 (germline): MNHNY, SVGAGI (reference sequence). V was shortened by 10 bases and J by 3 bases, with 6 bases between the two germline ends. The DNA of the CDR3 is TGTGCCACCGAGGACACTGAAGCTTTCTTT. It translates to CATEDTEAFF.

The chain links TRBV7-9 to TRBJ2-5; tentative D call: TRBD1 (6 bases). Trimming removed 5 bases at V and 5 bases at J, with 15 bases between. CDR3 length equals 14 residues. Germline V lookup: CDR1 SEHNR, CDR2 FQNEAQ (reference sequence). CDR3 nucleotides: TGTGCCAGCAGCAACCCCCGACAGGAGGAGACCCAGTACTTC. This encodes CASSNPRQEETQYF.

This chain joins TRBV28 and TRBJ2-4, with 13 bases matching TRBD2. The CDR3 is made up of 15 amino acids. V lost 3 bases to trimming and J lost 6 bases; unmatched junction nucleotides: 2. Germline V CDR1 and CDR2: MDHEN, SYDVKM. The CDR3: CASSLGLAGSNIQYF. In DNA form, the CDR3 reads TGTGCCAGCAGTTTGGGACTAGCGGGATCAAACATTCAGTACTTC. The variable domain in full, completed from reference TRBV28 and TRBJ2-4, reads DVKVTQSSRYLVKRTGEKVFLECVQDMDHENMFWYRQDPGLGLRLIYFSYDVKMKEKGDIPEGYSVSREKKERFSLILESASTNQTSMYLCASSLGLAGSNIQYFGAGTRLSVL.

The J gene is TRBJ2-7, the V gene TRBV6-5; possible D gene TRBD1, 5 bases. This CDR3 comprises 15 residues. Trimming took off 0 bases at V and 2 bases at J, with 11 bases between the two ends. Germline CDR1 and CDR2: MNHEY and SVGAGI. CDR3 DNA: TGTGCCAGCAGTTACTCGTGGGCAGGGACCTACGAGCAGTACTTC. Protein sequence: CASSYSWAGTYEQYF.

V gene TRBV24-1 combines with J gene TRBJ1-2; 9 bases are shared with TRBD1. With V trimmed by 4 bases and J by 2 bases, 1 base remained unmatched. This CDR3 has 14 amino acids. Germline CDR1 reads KGHDR; CDR2 reads SFDVKD. CDR3 in amino acids: CATSEGTGNYGYTF. The CDR3 DNA follows: TGTGCCACCAGTGAGGGGACAGGGAACTATGGCTACACCTTC.